The clone carrying this TCR beta chain was detected a few times. What it binds is unknown. TCRdb reanalysed the RT-PCR reads using MiXCR and keeps one entry per CDR3 protein. The sample shows some 600,000 distinct CDR3 sequences, less than 15% of them seen only once. V was cut by 3 bases and J by 6 bases, with 6 bases left in between. This CDR3 spans 11 amino acids. The germline gives CDR1 SQVTM, CDR2 ANQGSEA. These data come from a study of response to subunit inactivated influenza vaccine. General study findings and limits: It was suggested by the authors that few new T cells are recruited by each seasonal influenza vaccination.

The receptor was derived from a man aged 45 to 65 who received an inactivated influenza vaccine. The V call is TRBV29-1, the J call TRBJ2-1; no definite D call. Sequences were derived from PBMCs from blood, sampled 14 days before vaccination. CDR3 DNA: TGCAGCGTTGAGAGAGGCAATGAGCAGTTCTTC. Its translation is CSVERGNEQFF.